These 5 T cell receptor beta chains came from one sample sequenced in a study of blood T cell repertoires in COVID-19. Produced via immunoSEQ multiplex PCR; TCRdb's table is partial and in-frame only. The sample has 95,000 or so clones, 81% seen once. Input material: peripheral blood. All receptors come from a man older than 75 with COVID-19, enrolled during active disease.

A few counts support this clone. CDR3 amino acids: CASSLDGTNPYEQYF. CDR3 DNA: TGTGCCAGCAGCTTGGACGGGACTAATCCGTACGAGCAGTACTTC. This sequence joins TRBV5-5 and TRBJ2-7; the match to TRBD2 covers 7 bases. CDR3 size: 15 residues. With 0 bases clipped from V and 4 bases from J, the junction kept 7 bases outside the gene matches. Germline V gives CDR1 SGHKS, CDR2 YYEKEE (reference sequence).

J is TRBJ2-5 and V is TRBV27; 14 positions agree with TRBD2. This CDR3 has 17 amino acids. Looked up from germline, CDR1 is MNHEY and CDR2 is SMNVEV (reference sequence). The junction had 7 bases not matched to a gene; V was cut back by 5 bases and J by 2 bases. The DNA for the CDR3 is TGTGCCAGCAGTGCCAGACTAGCGGGGGGGGGTCAAGAGACCCAGTACTTC. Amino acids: CASSARLAGGGQETQYF.

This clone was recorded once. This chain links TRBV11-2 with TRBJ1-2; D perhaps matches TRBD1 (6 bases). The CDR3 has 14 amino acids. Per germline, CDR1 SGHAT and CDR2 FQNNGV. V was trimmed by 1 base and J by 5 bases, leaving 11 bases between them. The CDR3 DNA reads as TGTGCCAGCAGCTTAGCCGGACAGCCGTATGGCTACACCTTC. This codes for CASSLAGQPYGYTF.

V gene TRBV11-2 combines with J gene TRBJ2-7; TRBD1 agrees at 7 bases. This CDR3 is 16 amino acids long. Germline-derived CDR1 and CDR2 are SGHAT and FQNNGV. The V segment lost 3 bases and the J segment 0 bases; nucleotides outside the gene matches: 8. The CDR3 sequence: CASSFIGTVTSYEQYF. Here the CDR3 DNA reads TGTGCCAGCAGCTTCATTGGGACAGTGACCTCCTACGAGCAGTACTTC.

CDR3 nucleotide sequence: TGTGCCAGCAGTCCCAGACGAGGCACTGAAGCTTTCTTT. This codes for CASSPRRGTEAFF. The gene calls are TRBV12-3 or TRBV12-4 and TRBJ1-1; D not resolved. The V gene lost 5 bases and the J gene lost 4 bases, with 11 bases spanning the gap. This CDR3 region has 13 residues.